This T cell receptor (beta chain) was found in a study of T cell changes during pregnancy in multiple sclerosis. Using immunoSEQ multiplex PCR, the repertoire was profiled, and TCRdb retains in-frame clones only, with some absent. The sample has fewer than 75,000 clones; more than 85% are singletons. V shed 4 bases and J 4 bases; nucleotides not matched to a gene: 6. Germline V CDR1 and CDR2: SGDLS, YYNGEE. This CDR3 contains 15 residues. The source of this sequence is a female donor with multiple sclerosis, enrolled in a pregnancy study. The input for sequencing was CD8+ T cells from peripheral blood mononuclear cells, taken before pregnancy. The V gene is TRBV9, the J gene TRBJ2-1; TRBD2 agrees at 9 bases. CDR3 sequence (DNA): TGTGCCAGCAGCCGCCCTAGCGGGGCGTACAATGAGCAGTTCTTC. Protein product: CASSRPSGAYNEQFF.